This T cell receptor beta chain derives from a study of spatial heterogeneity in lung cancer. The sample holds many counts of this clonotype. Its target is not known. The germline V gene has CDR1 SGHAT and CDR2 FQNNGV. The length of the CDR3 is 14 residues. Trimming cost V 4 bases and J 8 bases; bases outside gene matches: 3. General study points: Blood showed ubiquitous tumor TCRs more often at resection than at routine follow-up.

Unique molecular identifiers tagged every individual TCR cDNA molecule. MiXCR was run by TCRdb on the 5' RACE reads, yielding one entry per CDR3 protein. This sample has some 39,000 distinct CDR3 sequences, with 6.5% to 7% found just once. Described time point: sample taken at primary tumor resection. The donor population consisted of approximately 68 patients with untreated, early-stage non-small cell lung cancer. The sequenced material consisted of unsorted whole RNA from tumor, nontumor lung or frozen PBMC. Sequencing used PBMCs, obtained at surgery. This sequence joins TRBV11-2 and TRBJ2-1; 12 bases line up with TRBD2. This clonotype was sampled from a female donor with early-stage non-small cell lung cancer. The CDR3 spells CASSSRLAGDEQFF. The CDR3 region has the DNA TGTGCCAGCAGCTCCAGACTAGCGGGGGATGAGCAGTTCTTC.